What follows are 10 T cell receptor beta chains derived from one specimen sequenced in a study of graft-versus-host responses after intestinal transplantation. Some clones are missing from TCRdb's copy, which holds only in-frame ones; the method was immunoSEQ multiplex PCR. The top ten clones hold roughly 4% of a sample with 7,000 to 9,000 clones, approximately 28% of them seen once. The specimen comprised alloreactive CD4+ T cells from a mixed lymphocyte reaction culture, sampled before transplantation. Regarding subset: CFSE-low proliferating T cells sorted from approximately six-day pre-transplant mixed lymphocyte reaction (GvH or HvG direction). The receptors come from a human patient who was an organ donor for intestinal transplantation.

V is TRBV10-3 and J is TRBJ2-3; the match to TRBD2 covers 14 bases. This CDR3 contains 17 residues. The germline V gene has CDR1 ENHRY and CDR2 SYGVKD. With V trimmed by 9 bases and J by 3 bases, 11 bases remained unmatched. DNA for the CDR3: TGTGCCATATCCAGGGGGACTAGCGGGAGTAGAACAGATACGCAGTATTTT. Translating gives CAISRGTSGSRTDTQYF.

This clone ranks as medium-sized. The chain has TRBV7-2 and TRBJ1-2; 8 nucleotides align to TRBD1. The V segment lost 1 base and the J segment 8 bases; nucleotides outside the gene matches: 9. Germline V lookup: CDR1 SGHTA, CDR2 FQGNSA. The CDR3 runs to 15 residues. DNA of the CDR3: TGTGCCAGCAGCTTAGTCAACCGGGACAGGTCGGGCTACACCTTC. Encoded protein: CASSLVNRDRSGYTF.

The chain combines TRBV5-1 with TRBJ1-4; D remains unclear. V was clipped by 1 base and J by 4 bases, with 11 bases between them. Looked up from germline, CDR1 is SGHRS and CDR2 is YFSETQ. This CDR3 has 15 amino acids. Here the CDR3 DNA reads TGCGCCAGCAGCTTGACCTCGAGGCTTAATGAAAAACTGTTTTTT. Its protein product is CASSLTSRLNEKLFF.

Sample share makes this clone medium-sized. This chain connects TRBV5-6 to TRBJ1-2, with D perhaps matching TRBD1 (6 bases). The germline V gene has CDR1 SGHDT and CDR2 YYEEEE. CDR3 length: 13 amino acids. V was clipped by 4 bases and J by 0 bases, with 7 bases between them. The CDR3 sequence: CASSRGSNYGYTF. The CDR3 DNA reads TGTGCCAGCAGCAGGGGGTCTAACTATGGCTACACCTTC.

In DNA form, the CDR3 reads TGTGCCAGCAGCCAAGTGGTCCAGGGCTATGGCTACACCTTC. It encodes CASSQVVQGYGYTF. The chain has TRBV4-2 and TRBJ1-2, with TRBD1 as a possible D gene (5 bases). The length of the CDR3 is 14 residues. Germline CDR1 is LGHNA and CDR2 is YNFKEQ. Trimming took off 1 base at V and 4 bases at J, with 10 bases between the two ends.

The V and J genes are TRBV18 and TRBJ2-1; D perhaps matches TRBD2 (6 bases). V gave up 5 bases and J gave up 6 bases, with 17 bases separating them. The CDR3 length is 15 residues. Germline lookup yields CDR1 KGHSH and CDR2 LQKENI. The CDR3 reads CASSATGRTTNEQFF. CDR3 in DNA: TGTGCCAGCTCAGCTACCGGTAGGACTACCAATGAGCAGTTCTTC.

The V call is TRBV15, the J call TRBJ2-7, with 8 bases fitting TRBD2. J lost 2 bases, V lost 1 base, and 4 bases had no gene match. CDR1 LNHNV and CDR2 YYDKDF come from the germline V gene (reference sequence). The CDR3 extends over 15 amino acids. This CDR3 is CATSRVAGSTYEQYF. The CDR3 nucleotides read TGTGCCACCAGCAGAGTAGCGGGGAGTACCTACGAGCAGTACTTC.

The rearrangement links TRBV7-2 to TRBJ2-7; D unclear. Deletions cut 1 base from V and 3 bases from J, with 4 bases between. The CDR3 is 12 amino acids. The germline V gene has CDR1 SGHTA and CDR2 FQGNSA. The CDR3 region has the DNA TGTGCCAGCAGCTTAGATCACTACGAGCAGTACTTC. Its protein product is CASSLDHYEQYF.

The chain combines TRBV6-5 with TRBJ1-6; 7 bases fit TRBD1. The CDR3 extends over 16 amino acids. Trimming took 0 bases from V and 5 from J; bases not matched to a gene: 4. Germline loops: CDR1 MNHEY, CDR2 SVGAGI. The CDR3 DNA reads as TGTGCCAGCAGTTACTCCCGGGACAGAGATAATTCACCCCTCCACTTT. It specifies CASSYSRDRDNSPLHF.

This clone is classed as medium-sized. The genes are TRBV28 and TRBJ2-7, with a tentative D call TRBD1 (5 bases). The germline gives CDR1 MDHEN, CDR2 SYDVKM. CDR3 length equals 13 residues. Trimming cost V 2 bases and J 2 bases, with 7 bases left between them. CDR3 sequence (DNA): TGTGCCAGCAGTTTAGACAGCCCCTACGAGCAGTACTTC. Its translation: CASSLDSPYEQYF. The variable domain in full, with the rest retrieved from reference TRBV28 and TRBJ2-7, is DVKVTQSSRYLVKRTGEKVFLECVQDMDHENMFWYRQDPGLGLRLIYFSYDVKMKEKGDIPEGYSVSREKKERFSLILESASTNQTSMYLCASSLDSPYEQYFGPGTRLTVT.